This TCR beta chain was recorded in a study of cytomegalovirus exposure and HLA in healthy donors. Study-wide results and limits: Some V segments, including TRBV6-2 and TRBV6-3, were excluded as indistinguishable. A later analysis showed that HLA-associated TCR beta chains had undergone more clonal expansion than equally common others. The authors considered a cluster of highly shared sequence variants likely to be a sequencing artifact.

PCR primers comprised 60 Vbeta and 13 Jbeta primers. Measured with immunoSEQ multiplex PCR; TCRdb has only the in-frame clones, and not every one. The sample gives about 77,000 clones, more than 75% of which show up once; 3% to 3.5% is in the top ten. Note on this clone: The antigen is unknown.

The CDR3 has 12 amino acids. Trimming removed 5 bases at V and 12 bases at J, with 14 bases between. Germline V gene lookup returns CDR1 SGHTA and CDR2 FQGNSA. Sequencing was carried out using PBMCs. The source of this sequence is a middle-aged man in good health and CMV-seronegative. This chain joins TRBV7-2 and TRBJ2-1; D might be TRBD1 (6 bases). CDR3 residues: CASSDDRTAQFF. The CDR3 nucleotides are TGTGCCAGCAGCGACGACAGGACCGCGCAGTTCTTC. Variable domain in full (rest from reference TRBV7-2 and TRBJ2-1): GAGVSQSPSNKVTEKGKDVELRCDPISGHTALYWYRQSLGQGLEFLIYFQGNSAPDKSGLPSDRFSAERTGGSVSTLTIQRTQQEDSAVYLCASSDDRTAQFFGPGTRLTVL.